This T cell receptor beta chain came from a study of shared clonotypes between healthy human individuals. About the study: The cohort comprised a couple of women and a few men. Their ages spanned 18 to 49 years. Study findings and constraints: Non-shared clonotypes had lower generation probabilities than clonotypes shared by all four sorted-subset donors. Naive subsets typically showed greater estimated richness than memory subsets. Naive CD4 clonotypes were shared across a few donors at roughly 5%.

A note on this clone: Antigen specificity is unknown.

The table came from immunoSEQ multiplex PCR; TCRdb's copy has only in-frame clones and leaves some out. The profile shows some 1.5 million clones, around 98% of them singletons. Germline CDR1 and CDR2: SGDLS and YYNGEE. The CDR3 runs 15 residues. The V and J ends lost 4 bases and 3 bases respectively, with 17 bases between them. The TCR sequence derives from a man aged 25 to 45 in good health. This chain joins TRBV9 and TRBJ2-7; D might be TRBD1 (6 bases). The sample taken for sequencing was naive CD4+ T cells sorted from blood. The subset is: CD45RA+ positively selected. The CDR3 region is CASSPTDRMDYEQYF. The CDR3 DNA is TGTGCCAGCAGCCCTACAGACAGGATGGACTACGAGCAGTACTTC.